Included here is one T cell receptor beta chain sequence, with context. The CDR3 extends over 15 amino acids. Germline V gene data show CDR1 as LGHNA and CDR2 as YSLEER. V was pared by 2 bases and J by 2 bases, with 10 bases between. Amplification of TCR beta CDR3 regions used RNA transcripts. The first-round RT-PCR employed HTBI primers together with the Qiagen OneStep RT-PCR kit. A multiplex PCR was then performed as the second round. Each CDR3 protein gets one entry after TCRdb re-called the multiplex PCR reads with MiXCR. The profile shows about 640,000 distinct CDR3 sequences, roughly 39% of them singletons. Additional autoimmune diseases, uncontrolled infections, pregnancy or lactation disqualified patients. PBMCs were density-gradient isolated from about 9.6 ml fresh blood. These data are taken from a study of Graves' ophthalmopathy and Graves' hyperthyroidism.

The TCR originated in an adult man with Graves' ophthalmopathy. The chain recombines TRBV4-3 with TRBJ1-5, with D unclear. The sequencing sample was made of peripheral blood. CDR3 bases: TGCGCCAGCAGCCAATTCGACGGCGGCAATCAGCCCCAGCATTTT. Amino acid sequence: CASSQFDGGNQPQHF.